This TCR beta chain was observed in a study of Ad26.COV2.S vaccination and SARS-CoV-2 variants. Treatment indicated: around 19 received Ad26.COV2.S at low or high dose, single or two shots; several received placebo; per-sample allocation not given. Specimen acquisition occurred on day 63 following the initial vaccine or placebo injection. Germline V gene lookup returns CDR1 MNHNY and CDR2 SVGAGI (reference sequence). The CDR3 length is 14 residues. V lost 7 bases and J lost 4, with 16 bases in between. Assay: immunoSEQ multiplex PCR; the TCRdb copy retains only in-frame clones and omits some. The table lists around 250,000 clones, around 88% of them singletons.

The clonotype was recovered from a person aged 18-60 years who received the Ad26.COV2.S COVID-19 vaccine or a placebo. This chain connects TRBV6-6 to TRBJ1-1; D not resolved. Sequencing was performed on peripheral blood, taken in a trial of Ad26.COV2.S vaccine versus placebo. In nucleotides, the CDR3 is TGTGCCAGCAACGGACTCTTGGGAGGCACTGAAGCTTTCTTT. Residues: CASNGLLGGTEAFF.